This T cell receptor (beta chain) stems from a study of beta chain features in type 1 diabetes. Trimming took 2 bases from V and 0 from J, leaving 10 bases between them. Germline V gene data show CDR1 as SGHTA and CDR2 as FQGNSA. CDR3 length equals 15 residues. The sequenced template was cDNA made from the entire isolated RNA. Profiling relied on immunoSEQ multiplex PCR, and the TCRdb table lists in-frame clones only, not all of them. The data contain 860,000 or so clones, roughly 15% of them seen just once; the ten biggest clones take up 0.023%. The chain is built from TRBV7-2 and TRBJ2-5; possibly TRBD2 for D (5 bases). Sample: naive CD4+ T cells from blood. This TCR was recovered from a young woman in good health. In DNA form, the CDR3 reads TGTGCCAGCAGCTTACACAGCGGAAACCAAGAGACCCAGTACTTC. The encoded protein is CASSLHSGNQETQYF.